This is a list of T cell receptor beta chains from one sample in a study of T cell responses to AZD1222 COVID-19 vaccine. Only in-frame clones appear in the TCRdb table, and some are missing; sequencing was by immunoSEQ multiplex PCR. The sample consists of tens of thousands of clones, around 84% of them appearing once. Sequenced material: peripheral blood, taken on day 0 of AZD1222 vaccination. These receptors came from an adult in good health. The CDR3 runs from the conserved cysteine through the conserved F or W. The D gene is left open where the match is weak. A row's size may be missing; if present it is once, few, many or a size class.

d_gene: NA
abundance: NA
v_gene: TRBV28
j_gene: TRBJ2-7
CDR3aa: CASSPAETGTYEQYF
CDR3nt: TGTGCCAGCAGCCCCGCGGAAACAGGGACCTACGAGCAGTACTTC

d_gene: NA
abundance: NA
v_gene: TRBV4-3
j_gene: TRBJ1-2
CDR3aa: CASSQDPGGYGYTF
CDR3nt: TGCGCCAGCAGCCAAGATCCCGGGGGCTATGGCTACACCTTC

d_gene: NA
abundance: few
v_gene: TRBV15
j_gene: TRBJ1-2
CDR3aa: CATSREAGGYTF
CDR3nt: TGTGCCACCAGCAGAGAGGCCGGTGGCTACACCTTC

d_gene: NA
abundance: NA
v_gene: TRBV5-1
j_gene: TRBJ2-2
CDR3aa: CASSLGQGNTGELFF
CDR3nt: TGCGCCAGCAGCTTGGGGCAGGGGAACACCGGGGAGCTGTTTTTT

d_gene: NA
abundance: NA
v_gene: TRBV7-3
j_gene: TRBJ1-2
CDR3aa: CASSPQGGRANYGYTF
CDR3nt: TGTGCCAGCAGCCCCCAGGGAGGCAGGGCGAACTATGGCTACACCTTC

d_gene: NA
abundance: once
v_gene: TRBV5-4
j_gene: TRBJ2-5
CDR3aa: CASTDTKQGGETQYF
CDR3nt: TGTGCCAGCACCGACACAAAACAGGGAGGGGAGACCCAGTACTTC

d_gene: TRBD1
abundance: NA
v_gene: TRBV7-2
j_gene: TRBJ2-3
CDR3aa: CASSFGQGSTDTQYF
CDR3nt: TGTGCCAGCAGCTTCGGACAGGGTAGCACAGATACGCAGTATTTT

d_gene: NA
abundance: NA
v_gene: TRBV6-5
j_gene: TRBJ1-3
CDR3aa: CASRSPGNPDYF
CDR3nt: TGTGCCAGCAGATCTCCAGGGAACCCTGACTATTTT

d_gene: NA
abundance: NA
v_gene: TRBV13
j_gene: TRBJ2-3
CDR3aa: CASSLEAGDTQYF
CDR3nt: TGTGCCAGCAGCTTAGAAGCCGGAGATACGCAGTATTTT

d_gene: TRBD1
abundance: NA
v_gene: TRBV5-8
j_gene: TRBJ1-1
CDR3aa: CASSPHRGRTEAFF
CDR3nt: TGTGCCAGCAGCCCGCACAGGGGGCGGACTGAAGCTTTCTTT

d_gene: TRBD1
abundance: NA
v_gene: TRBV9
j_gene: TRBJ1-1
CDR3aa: CASSAGGTGRFAFF
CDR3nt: TGTGCCAGCAGCGCCGGCGGGACAGGGCGTTTTGCTTTCTTT

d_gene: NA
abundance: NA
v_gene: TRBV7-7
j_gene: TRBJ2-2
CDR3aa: CASSLAVGAGELFF
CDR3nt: TGTGCTAGCAGCTTAGCGGTGGGAGCCGGGGAGCTGTTTTTT

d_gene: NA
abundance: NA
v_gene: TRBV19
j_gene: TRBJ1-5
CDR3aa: CASSTPRWGGNQPQHF
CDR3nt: TGTGCCAGTAGTACCCCCCGGTGGGGTGGGAATCAGCCCCAGCATTTT

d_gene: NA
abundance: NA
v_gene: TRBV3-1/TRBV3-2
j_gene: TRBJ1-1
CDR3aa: CASSPNRGARTEAFF
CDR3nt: TGTGCCAGCAGCCCAAACCGAGGTGCGCGGACTGAAGCTTTCTTT

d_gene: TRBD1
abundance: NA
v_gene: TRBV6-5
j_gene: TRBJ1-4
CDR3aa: CASTPSKGAGEKLFF
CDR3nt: TGTGCCAGCACCCCCTCGAAGGGGGCTGGGGAAAAACTGTTTTTT